This note documents a single TCR delta chain sequence. This DNA's translation differs at residue 6 from TCRdb's protein, which comes from a much larger clone; a read error is likely, and the protein shown is translated from the DNA. TCRdb re-processed the reads via CATT. Found here are around 6,500 delta-chain clones, roughly 0.62% of them singletons; the top ten hold 15% to 19%. CDR3 length: 21 amino acids. CDR1 and CDR2 from the germline V gene are GEAIGNYY and EKD. J gave up 2 bases and V 1 base, and 10 bases lay outside the gene matches. This sample was taken from a study of gamma-delta chains in newborns, infants, children. Study-wide context: Microbial exposure reportedly drives polyclonal innate γδ T cell expansion after birth.

Sequenced sample: blood. The TCR sequence derives from a child who was a newborn, infant or young child, either healthy, febrile or measles-vaccinated (not recorded which). V usage is TRDV2 and J usage is TRDJ3; 13 nucleotides line up with TRDD3. The CDR3 here is CACDTITGGYDFPWDTRQMFF. The CDR3 bases are TGTGCCTGTGACACTATCACTGGGGGATACGATTTCCCCTGGGACACCCGACAGATGTTTTTC.